The sequence of this T cell receptor (beta chain) was determined in a study of blood T cells in healthy people across ages. Study-level results: Getting older went along with TCR beta diversity per million T cells dropping roughly linearly.

The V gene end was trimmed by 3 bases and the J gene end by 4 bases; junction bases not matched to a gene: 6. The CDR3 spans 15 residues. Germline values: CDR1 DFQATT, CDR2 SNEGSKA (reference sequence). This clonotype has ten or more counts. Its antigen is undetermined. Using a J-beta primer mix together with a sample-barcoded 5' primer, a second PCR was run for about 7 to 12 cycles. Samples each returned at least 2.5 million CDR3-containing paired-end reads. TCRdb called the 5' RACE reads again in MiXCR, with one record for every CDR3 protein. Of about 730,000 distinct CDR3 sequences listed, roughly 47% are singletons.

The clonotype comes from a woman aged 60-70 years in good health. The V gene is TRBV20-1, the J gene TRBJ2-1, with 10 bases matching TRBD2. Sequencing was performed on blood. CDR3 nucleotide sequence: TGCAGTGCTAGCCCGGAGCGGGGGGGATACAATGAGCAGTTCTTC. Its translation: CSASPERGGYNEQFF.